This TCR beta chain came from a study of blood T cell repertoires in COVID-19. Overall study context: The origin of the acute and convalescent COVID-19 samples was the United States, Italy and Spain.

Participants had their cohort set by participant-reported clinical history. The data were produced by immunoSEQ multiplex PCR, yet TCRdb's version contains in-frame clones alone and is incomplete. The sample contains fewer than 350,000 clones, 89% of which appear only once. J gave up 9 bases and V 3 bases, and 8 bases lay outside the gene matches. The CDR3 has 14 amino acids. The germline CDR1 and CDR2 sequences are SGDLS and YYNGEE. Sequencing input: PBMCs or T cells enriched from blood (not recorded which). This rearrangement joins TRBV9 to TRBJ1-4, with TRBD1 matching 7 bases. The TCR comes from a woman aged 40-49 years who had recovered from COVID-19. DNA of the CDR3: TGTGCCAGCAGCGCCGGGACAGCGAATCAAAAACTGTTTTTT. This encodes CASSAGTANQKLFF.